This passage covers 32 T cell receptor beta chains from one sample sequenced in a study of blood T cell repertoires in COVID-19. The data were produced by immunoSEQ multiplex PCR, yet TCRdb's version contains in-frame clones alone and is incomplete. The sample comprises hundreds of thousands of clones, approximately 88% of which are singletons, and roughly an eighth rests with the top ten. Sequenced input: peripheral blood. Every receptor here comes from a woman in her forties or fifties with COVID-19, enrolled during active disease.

The CDR3 region is CASTSLRGREQFF. For the CDR3, the DNA is TGTGCCAGCACCTCCCTTAGGGGGCGGGAGCAGTTCTTC. This chain joins TRBV6-5 and TRBJ2-1; 7 nucleotides agree with TRBD1. The CDR3 totals 13 residues. Germline lookup yields CDR1 MNHEY and CDR2 SVGAGI. With 7 bases clipped from V and 10 bases from J, the junction kept 10 bases outside the gene matches.

Written as DNA, the CDR3 is TGTGCCAGCAGCGCGGGACTTCACACAGATACGCAGTATTTT. Translated: CASSAGLHTDTQYF. This chain connects TRBV7-2 to TRBJ2-3; a weak D match, TRBD2 (6 bases). Germline V gene sequence: CDR1 SGHTA, CDR2 FQGNSA. The germline V and J ends were trimmed by 5 bases and 2 bases, with 11 bases remaining between them. The CDR3 runs 14 residues.

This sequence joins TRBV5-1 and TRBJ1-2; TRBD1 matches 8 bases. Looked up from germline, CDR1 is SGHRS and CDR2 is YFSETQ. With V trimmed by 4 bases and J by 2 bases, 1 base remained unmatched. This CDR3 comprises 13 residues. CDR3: CASSRQGNYGYTF. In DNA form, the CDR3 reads TGCGCCAGCAGCCGACAGGGGAACTATGGCTACACCTTC.

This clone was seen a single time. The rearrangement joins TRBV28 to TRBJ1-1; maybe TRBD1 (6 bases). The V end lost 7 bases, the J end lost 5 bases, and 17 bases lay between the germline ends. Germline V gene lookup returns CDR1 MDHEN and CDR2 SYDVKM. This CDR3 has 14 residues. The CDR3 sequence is CASTVGGARTEAFF. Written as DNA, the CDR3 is TGTGCCAGCACTGTTGGGGGGGCAAGAACTGAAGCTTTCTTT. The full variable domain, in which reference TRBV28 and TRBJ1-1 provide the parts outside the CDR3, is DVKVTQSSRYLVKRTGEKVFLECVQDMDHENMFWYRQDPGLGLRLIYFSYDVKMKEKGDIPEGYSVSREKKERFSLILESASTNQTSMYLCASTVGGARTEAFFGQGTRLTVV.

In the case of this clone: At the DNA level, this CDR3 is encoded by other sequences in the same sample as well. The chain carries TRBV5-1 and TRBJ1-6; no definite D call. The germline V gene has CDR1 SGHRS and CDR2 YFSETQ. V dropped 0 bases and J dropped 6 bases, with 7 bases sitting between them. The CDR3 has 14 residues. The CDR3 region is CASSLGQGNSPLHF. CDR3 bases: TGCGCCAGCAGCTTGGGACAAGGTAATTCACCCCTCCACTTT.

CDR3 bases: TGCGCCAGCAGCCATGGCAGGGACGGGGGGATTCAGGACACTGAAGCTTTCTTT. Its protein product is CASSHGRDGGIQDTEAFF. This chain uses TRBV5-1 with TRBJ1-1; TRBD1 might be the D (5 bases). The V end was cut by 4 bases, the J end by 3 bases, with 25 bases between. Germline CDR1 SGHRS, CDR2 YFSETQ. The CDR3 spans 18 residues.

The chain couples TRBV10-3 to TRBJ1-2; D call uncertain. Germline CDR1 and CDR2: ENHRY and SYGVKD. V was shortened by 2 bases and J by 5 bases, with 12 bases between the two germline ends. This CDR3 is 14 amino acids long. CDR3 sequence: CAISETTGLYGYTF. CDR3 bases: TGTGCCATCAGTGAGACCACGGGATTATATGGCTACACCTTC.

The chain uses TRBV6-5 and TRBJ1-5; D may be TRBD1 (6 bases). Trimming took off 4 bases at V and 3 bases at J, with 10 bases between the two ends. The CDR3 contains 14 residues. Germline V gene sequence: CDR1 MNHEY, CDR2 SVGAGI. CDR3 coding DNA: TGTGCCAGCAGTTCTACAGGGCTCAATCAGCCCCAGCATTTT. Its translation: CASSSTGLNQPQHF.

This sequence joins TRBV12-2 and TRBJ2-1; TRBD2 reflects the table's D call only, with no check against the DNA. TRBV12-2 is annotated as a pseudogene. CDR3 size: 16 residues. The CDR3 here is CASRLVWRGSYNEQFF. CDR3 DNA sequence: TGTGCAAGTCGCTTAGTATGGCGGGGGTCCTACAATGAGCAGTTCTTC.

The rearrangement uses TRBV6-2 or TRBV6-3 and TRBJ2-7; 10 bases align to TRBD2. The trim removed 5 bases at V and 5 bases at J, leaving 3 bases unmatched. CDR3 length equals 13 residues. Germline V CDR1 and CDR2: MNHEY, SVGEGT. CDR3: CASSLAGADEQYF. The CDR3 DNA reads TGTGCCAGCAGTCTAGCGGGGGCGGACGAGCAGTACTTC.

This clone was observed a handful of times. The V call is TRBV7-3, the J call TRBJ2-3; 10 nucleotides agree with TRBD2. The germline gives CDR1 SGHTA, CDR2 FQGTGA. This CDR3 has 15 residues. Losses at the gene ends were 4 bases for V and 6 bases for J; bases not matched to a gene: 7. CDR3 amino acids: CASSSQRGGADTQYF. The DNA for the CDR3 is TGTGCCAGCAGCTCTCAGCGGGGGGGCGCCGATACGCAGTATTTT.

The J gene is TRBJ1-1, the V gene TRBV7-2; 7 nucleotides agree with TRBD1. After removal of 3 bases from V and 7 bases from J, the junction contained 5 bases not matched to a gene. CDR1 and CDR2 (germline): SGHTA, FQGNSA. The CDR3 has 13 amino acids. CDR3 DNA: TGTGCCAGCAGCTTCAGGGGGTTGAATGAAGCTTTCTTT. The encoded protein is CASSFRGLNEAFF.

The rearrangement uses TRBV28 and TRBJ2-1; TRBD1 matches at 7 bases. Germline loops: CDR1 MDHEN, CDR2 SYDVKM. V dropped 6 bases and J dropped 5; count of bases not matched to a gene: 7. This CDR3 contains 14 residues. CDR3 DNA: TGTGCCAGCAGCCCGGACAGGACTCACAATGAGCAGTTCTTC. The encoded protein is CASSPDRTHNEQFF.

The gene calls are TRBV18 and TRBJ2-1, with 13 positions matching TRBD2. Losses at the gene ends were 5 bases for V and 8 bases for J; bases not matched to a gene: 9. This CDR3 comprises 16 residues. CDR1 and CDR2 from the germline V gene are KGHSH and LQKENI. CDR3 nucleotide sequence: TGTGCCAGCTCAAAACTAGCGGGGGGGTTTGGCGATGAGCAGTTCTTC. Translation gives CASSKLAGGFGDEQFF.

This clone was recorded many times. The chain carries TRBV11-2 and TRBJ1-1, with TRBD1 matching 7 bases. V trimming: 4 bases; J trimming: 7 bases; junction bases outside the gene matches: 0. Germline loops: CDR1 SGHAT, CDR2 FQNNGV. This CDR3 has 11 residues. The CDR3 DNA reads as TGTGCCAGCAGCTGGGACAGTGAAGCTTTCTTT. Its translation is CASSWDSEAFF.

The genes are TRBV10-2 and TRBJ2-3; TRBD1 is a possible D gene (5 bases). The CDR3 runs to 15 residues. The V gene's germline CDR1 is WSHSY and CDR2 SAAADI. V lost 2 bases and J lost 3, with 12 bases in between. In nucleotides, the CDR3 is TGCGCCAGCAGTGAGACTTCCGACAGTACAGATACGCAGTATTTT. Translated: CASSETSDSTDTQYF.

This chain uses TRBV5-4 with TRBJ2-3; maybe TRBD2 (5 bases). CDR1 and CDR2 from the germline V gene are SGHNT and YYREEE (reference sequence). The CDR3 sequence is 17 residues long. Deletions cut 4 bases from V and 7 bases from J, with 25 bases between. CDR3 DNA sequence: TGTGCCAGCAGCCCACCCCAACCGGCCAGCGGCCTTTATACGCAGTATTTT. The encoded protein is CASSPPQPASGLYTQYF.

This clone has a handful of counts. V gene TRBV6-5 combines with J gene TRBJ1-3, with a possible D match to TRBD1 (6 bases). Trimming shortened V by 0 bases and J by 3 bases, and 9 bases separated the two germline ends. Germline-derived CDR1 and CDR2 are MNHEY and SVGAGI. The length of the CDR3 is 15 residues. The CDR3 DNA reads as TGTGCCAGCAGTTACTCGCGCAGGGGTGGAAACACCATATATTTT. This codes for CASSYSRRGGNTIYF.

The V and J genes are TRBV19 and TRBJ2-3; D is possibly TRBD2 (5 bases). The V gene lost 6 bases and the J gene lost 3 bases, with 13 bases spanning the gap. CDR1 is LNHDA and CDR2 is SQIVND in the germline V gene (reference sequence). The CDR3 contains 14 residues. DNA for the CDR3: TGTGCCAGTAGACTAGACATGGAAACAGATACGCAGTATTTT. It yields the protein CASRLDMETDTQYF.

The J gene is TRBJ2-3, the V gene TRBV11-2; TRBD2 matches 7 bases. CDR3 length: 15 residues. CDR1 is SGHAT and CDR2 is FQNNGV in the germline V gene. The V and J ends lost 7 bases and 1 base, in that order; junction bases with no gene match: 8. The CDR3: CASTPRGVGTDTQYF. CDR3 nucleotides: TGTGCCAGCACTCCCCGGGGGGTCGGCACAGATACGCAGTATTTT. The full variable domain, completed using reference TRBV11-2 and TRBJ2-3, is EAGVAQSPRYKIIEKRQSVAFWCNPISGHATLYWYQQILGQGPKLLIQFQNNGVVDDSQLPKDRFSAERLKGVDSTLKIQPAKLEDSAVYLCASTPRGVGTDTQYFGPGTRLTVL.

CDR3 DNA: TGTGCCAGTGGACAGGGATCCGCAACTAATGAAAAACTGTTTTTT. Translation: CASGQGSATNEKLFF. V and J are TRBV19 and TRBJ1-4; 8 bases line up with TRBD1. The CDR3 is 15 residues long. V trimming: 8 bases; J trimming: 0 bases; junction bases outside the gene matches: 5. CDR1 and CDR2 from the germline V gene are LNHDA and SQIVND (reference sequence).

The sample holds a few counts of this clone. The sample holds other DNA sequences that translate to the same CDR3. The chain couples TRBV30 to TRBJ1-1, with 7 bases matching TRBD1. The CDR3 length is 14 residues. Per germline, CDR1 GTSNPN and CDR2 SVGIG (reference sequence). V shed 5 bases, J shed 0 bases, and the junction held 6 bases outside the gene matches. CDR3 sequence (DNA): TGTGCCTGGTCCCCAGGGGGACTGAACACTGAAGCTTTCTTT. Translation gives CAWSPGGLNTEAFF.

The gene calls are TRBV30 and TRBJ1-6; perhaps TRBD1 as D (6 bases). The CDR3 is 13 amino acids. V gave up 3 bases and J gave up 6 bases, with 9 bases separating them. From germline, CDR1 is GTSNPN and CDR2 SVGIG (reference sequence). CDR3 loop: CAWRTGSNSPLHF. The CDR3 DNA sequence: TGTGCCTGGAGAACAGGGAGTAATTCACCCCTCCACTTT.

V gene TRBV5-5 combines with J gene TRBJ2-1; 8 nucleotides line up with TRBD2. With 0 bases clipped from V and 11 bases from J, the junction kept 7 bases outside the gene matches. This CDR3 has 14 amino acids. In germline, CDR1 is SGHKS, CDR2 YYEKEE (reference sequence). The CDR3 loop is CASSLDGGAPKQFF. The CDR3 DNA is TGTGCCAGCAGCTTGGACGGGGGGGCCCCAAAGCAGTTCTTC.

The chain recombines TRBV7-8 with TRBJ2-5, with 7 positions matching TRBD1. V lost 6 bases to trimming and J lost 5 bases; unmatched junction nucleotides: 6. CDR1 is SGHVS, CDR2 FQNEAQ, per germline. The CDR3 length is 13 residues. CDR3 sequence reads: CASSPTGRETQYF. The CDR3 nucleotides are TGTGCCAGCAGTCCGACAGGGCGGGAGACCCAGTACTTC.

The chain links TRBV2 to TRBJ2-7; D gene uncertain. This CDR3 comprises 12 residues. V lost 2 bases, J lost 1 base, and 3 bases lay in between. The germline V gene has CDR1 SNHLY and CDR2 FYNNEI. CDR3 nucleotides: TGTGCCAGCAGTGAACCTTCCTACGAGCAGTACTTC. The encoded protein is CASSEPSYEQYF.

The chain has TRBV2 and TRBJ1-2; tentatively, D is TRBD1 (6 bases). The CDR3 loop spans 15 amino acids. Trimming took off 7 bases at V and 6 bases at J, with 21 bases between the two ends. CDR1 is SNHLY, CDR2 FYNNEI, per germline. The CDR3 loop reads CASIPRGAGANGYTF. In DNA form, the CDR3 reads TGTGCCAGCATCCCCCGAGGGGCAGGGGCGAATGGCTACACCTTC. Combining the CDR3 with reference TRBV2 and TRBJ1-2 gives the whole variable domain EPEVTQTPSHQVTQMGQEVILRCVPISNHLYFYWYRQILGQKVEFLVSFYNNEISEKSEIFDDQFSVERPDGSNFTLKIRSTKLEDSAMYFCASIPRGAGANGYTFGSGTRLTVV.

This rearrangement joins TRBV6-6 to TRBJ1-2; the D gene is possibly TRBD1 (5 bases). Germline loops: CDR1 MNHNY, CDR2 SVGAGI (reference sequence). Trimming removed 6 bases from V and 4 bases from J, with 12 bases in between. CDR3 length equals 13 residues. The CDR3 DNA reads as TGTGCCAGCAGGACACAGGAGCCCTATGGCTACACCTTC. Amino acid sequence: CASRTQEPYGYTF.

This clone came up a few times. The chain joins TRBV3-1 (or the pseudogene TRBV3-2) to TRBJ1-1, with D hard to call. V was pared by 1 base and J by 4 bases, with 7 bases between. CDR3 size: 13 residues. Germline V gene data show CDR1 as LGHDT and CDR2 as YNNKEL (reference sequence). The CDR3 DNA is TGTGCCAGCAGCCAAGCTCGTAGCACTGAAGCTTTCTTT. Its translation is CASSQARSTEAFF.

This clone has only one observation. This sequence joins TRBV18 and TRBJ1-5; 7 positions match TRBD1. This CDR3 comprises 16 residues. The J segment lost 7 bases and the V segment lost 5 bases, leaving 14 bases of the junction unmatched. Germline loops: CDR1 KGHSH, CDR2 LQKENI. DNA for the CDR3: TGTGCCAGCTCATCAGGGGGGACAGCCCTCCACCAGCCCCAGCATTTT. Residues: CASSSGGTALHQPQHF.

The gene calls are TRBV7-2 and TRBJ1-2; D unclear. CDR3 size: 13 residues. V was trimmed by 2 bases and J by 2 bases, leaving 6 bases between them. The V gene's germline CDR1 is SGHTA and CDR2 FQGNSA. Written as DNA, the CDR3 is TGTGCCAGCAGCTTAATCGGGAACTATGGCTACACCTTC. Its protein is CASSLIGNYGYTF.

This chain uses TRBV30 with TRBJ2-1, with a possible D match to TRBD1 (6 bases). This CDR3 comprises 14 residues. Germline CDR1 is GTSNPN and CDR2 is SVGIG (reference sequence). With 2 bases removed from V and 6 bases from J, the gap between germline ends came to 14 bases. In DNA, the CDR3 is TGTGCCTGGAGTCCAGGGGATCCCTTCAATGAGCAGTTCTTC. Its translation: CAWSPGDPFNEQFF.